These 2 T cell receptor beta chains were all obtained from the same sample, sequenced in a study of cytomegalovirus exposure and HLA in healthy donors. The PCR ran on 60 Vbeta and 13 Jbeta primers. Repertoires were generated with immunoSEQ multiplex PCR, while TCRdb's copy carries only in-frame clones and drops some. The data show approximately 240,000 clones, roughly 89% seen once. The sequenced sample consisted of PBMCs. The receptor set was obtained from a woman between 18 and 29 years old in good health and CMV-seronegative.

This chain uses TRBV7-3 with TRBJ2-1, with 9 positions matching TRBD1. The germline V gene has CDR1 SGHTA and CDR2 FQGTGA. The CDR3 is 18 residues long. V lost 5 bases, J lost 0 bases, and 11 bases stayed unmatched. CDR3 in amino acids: CASSVGGQGRSSYNEQFF. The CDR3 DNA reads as TGTGCCAGCAGCGTAGGGGGACAGGGAAGGTCCTCCTACAATGAGCAGTTCTTC.

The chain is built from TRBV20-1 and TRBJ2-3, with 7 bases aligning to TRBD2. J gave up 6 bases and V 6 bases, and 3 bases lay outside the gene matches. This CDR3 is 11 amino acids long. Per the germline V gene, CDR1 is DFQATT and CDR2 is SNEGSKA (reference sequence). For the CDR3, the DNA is TGCAGTGCAAGACTAGCTGATACGCAGTATTTT. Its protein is CSARLADTQYF.